Listed here is a single T cell receptor (beta chain). The data stem from a study of blood T cell repertoires in COVID-19. The wider study: Both acute and convalescent COVID-19 samples were obtained from the United States, Italy and Spain. PBMCs, B-cell-depleted T cells, or T cells provided the cDNA or gDNA that made up the material.

Germline-derived CDR1 and CDR2 are SEHNR and FQNEAQ (reference sequence). The CDR3 loop spans 15 amino acids. J lost 6 bases, V lost 0 bases, and 4 bases had no gene match. In the original workflow: Amplified reference gene primers provided the basis for estimating nucleated cell counts. TCRdb's copy holds only in-frame clones and misses some; the assay was immunoSEQ multiplex PCR. The V and J calls and clone size come from that table; D and trimming were worked out from the DNA. The table lists around 290,000 clones, roughly 90% of them singletons. V usage is TRBV7-9 and J usage is TRBJ1-2; the match to TRBD1 covers 10 bases. This clonotype was sampled from a man aged 40-50 years with acute or convalescent COVID-19. Source material: peripheral blood. CDR3 in DNA: TGTGCCAGCAGCTTAGCGGTGGGGACAGGGGATGGCTACACCTTC. Protein sequence: CASSLAVGTGDGYTF.